These 2 T cell receptor beta chains were sequenced from one sample in a study of blood T cell repertoires in COVID-19. Clones were read by immunoSEQ multiplex PCR, and TCRdb kept only the in-frame ones, dropping some. The sample includes about 300,000 clones, roughly 90% of them seen just once. Sample: peripheral blood. The receptors shown here come from a woman aged 25-40 years with COVID-19, enrolled during active disease.

The rearrangement joins TRBV5-1 to TRBJ1-4; D uncertain. This CDR3 spans 15 amino acids. Germline loops: CDR1 SGHRS, CDR2 YFSETQ. V gave up 4 bases and J gave up 0 bases, with 10 bases separating them. This CDR3 reads CASSKAGTTNEKLFF. CDR3 sequence (DNA): TGCGCCAGCAGCAAGGCAGGAACAACTAATGAAAAACTGTTTTTT.

This sequence joins TRBV10-3 and TRBJ2-3, with D unclear. V dropped 0 bases and J dropped 8 bases, with 12 bases sitting between them. CDR1 and CDR2 from the germline V gene are ENHRY and SYGVKD. This CDR3 region has 14 residues. CDR3 loop: CAISESGEVGTQYF. The CDR3 DNA reads TGTGCCATCAGTGAGTCCGGCGAGGTTGGTACGCAGTATTTT.